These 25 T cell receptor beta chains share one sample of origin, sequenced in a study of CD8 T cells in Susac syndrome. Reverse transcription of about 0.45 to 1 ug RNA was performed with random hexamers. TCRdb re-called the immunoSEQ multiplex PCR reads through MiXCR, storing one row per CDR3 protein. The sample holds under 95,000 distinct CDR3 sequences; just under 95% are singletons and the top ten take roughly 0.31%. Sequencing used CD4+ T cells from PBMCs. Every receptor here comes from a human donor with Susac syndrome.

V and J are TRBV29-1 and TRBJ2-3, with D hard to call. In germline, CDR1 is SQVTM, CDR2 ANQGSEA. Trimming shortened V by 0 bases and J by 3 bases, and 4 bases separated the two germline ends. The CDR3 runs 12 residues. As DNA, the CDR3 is TGCAGCGTTGAAGATCAGACAGATACGCAGTATTTT. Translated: CSVEDQTDTQYF.

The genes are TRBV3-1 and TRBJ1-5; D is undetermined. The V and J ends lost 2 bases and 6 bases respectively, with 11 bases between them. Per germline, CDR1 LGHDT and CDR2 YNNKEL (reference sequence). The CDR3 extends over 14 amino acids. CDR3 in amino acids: CASSQLFGPQPQHF. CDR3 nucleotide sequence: TGTGCCAGCAGCCAATTGTTCGGTCCTCAGCCCCAGCATTTT.

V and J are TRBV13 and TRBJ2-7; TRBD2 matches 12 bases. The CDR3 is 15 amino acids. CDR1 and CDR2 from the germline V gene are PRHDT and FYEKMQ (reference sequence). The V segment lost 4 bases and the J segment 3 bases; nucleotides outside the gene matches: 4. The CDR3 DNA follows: TGTGCCAGCAGCTCGACTAGCGGGGGCTACTACGAGCAGTACTTC. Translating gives CASSSTSGGYYEQYF.

The CDR3: CASSGRTAGRTDTQYF. The CDR3 DNA reads as TGTGCCAGTAGTGGGCGGACAGCGGGGAGGACAGATACGCAGTATTTT. This chain links TRBV19 with TRBJ2-3; TRBD2 might be the D (7 bases). Germline V gene sequence: CDR1 LNHDA, CDR2 SQIVND (reference sequence). V was shortened by 5 bases and J by 3 bases, with 18 bases between the two germline ends. The CDR3 runs to 16 residues.

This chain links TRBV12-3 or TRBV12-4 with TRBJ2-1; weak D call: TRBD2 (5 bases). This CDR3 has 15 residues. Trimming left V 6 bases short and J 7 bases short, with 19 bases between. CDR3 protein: CASSVSGIPGNEQFF. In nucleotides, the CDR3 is TGTGCCAGCAGCGTTTCGGGGATTCCGGGAAATGAGCAGTTCTTC.

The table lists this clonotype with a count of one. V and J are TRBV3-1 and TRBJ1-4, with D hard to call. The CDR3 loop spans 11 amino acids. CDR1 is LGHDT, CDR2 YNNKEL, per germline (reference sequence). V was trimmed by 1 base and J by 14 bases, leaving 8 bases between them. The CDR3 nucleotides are TGTGCCAGCAGCCAAGTTGGCAGTCTGTTTTTT. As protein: CASSQVGSLFF.

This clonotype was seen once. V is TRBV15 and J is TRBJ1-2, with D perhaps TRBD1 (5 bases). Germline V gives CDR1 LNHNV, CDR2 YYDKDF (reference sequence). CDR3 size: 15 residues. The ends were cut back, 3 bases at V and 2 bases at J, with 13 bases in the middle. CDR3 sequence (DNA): TGTGCCACCAGCAGTGGTTCGGGGCAGAACTATGGCTACACCTTC. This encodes CATSSGSGQNYGYTF.

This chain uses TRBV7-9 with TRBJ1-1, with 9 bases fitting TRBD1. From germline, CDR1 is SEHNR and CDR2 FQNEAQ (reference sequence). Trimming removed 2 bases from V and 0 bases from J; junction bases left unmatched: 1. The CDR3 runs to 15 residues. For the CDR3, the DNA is TGTGCCAGCAGCTTACGGACAGGGGTGAACACTGAAGCTTTCTTT. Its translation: CASSLRTGVNTEAFF.

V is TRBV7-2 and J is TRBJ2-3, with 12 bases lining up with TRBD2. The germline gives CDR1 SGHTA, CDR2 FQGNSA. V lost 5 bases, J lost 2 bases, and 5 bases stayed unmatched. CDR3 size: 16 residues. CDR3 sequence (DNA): TGTGCCAGCAGCGCAGGACTAGCGGGGAACACAGATACGCAGTATTTT. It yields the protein CASSAGLAGNTDTQYF.

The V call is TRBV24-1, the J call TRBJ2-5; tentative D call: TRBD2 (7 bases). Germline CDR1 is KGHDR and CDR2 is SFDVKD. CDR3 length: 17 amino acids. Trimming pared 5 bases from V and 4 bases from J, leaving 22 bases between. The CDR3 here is CATSVGGGGADGETQYF. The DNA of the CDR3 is TGTGCCACCAGTGTCGGGGGAGGGGGGGCCGACGGAGAGACCCAGTACTTC.

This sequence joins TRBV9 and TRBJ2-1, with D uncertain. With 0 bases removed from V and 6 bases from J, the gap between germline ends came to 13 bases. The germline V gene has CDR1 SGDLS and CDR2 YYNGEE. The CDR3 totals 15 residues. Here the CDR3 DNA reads TGTGCCAGCAGCGTAGGAGGCACCTTGGGCAATGAGCAGTTCTTC. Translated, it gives CASSVGGTLGNEQFF.

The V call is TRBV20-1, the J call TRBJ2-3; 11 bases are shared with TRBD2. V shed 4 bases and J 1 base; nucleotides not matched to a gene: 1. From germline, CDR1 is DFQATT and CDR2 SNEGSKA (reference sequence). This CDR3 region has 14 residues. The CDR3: CSAISGGGTDTQYF. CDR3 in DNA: TGCAGTGCTATTAGCGGGGGGGGCACAGATACGCAGTATTTT.

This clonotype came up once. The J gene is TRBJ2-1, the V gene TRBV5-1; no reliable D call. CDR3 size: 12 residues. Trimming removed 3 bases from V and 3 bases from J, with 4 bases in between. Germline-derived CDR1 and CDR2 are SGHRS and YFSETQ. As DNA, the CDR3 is TGCGCCAGCAGCTCCAACTACAATGAGCAGTTCTTC. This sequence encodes CASSSNYNEQFF.

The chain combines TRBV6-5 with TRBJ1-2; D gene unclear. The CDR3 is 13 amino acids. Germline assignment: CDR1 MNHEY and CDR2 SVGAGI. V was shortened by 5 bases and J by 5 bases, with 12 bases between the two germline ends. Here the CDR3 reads CASSEAGWYGYTF. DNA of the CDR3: TGTGCCAGCAGTGAGGCGGGGTGGTATGGCTACACCTTC.

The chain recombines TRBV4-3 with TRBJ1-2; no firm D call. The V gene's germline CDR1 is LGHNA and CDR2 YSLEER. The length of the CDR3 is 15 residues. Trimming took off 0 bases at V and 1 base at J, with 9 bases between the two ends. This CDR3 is CASSQDKNLNYGYTF. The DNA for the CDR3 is TGCGCCAGCAGCCAAGATAAGAACCTTAACTATGGCTACACCTTC.

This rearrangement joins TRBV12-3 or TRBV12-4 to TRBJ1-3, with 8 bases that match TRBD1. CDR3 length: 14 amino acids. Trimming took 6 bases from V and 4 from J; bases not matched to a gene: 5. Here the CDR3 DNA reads TGTGCCAGCAGCCGACAGGGGAGGGGAAACACCATATATTTT. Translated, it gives CASSRQGRGNTIYF.

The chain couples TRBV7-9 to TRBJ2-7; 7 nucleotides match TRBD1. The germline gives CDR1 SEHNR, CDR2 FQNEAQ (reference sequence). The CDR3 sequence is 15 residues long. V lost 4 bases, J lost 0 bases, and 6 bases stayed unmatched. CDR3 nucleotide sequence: TGTGCCAGCAGCTCAAGACAGGGTTACTCCTACGAGCAGTACTTC. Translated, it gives CASSSRQGYSYEQYF.

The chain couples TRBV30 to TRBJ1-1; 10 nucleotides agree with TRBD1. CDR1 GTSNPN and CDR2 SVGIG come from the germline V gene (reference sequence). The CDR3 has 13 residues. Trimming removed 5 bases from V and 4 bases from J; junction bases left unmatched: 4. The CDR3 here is CAWARTGGTEAFF. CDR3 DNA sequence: TGTGCCTGGGCTAGGACAGGGGGCACTGAAGCTTTCTTT.

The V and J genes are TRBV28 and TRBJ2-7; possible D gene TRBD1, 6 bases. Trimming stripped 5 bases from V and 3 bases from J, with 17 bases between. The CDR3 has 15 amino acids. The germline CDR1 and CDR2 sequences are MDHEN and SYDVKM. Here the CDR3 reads CASSVGGQIDYEQYF. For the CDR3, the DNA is TGTGCCAGCAGTGTCGGTGGACAGATAGACTACGAGCAGTACTTC. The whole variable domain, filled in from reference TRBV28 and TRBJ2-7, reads DVKVTQSSRYLVKRTGEKVFLECVQDMDHENMFWYRQDPGLGLRLIYFSYDVKMKEKGDIPEGYSVSREKKERFSLILESASTNQTSMYLCASSVGGQIDYEQYFGPGTRLTVT.

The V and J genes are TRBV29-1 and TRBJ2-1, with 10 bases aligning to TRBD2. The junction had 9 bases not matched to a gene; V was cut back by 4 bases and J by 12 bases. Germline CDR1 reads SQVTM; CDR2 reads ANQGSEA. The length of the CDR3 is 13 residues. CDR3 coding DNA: TGCAGCGTTGTGCCTAGCGGGGGCGAAGGGCAGTTCTTC. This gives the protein CSVVPSGGEGQFF.

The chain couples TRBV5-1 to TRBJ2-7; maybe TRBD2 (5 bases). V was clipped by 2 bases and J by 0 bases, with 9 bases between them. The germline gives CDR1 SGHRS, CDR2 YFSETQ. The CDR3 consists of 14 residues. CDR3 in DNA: TGCGCCAGCAGCTTCGAGGGCAGCTCCTACGAGCAGTACTTC. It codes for CASSFEGSSYEQYF.

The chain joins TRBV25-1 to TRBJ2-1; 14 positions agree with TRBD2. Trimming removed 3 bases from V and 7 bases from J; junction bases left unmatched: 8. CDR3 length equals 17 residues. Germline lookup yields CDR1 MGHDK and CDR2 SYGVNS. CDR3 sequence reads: CASSDQTSGGAWNEQFF. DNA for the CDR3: TGTGCCAGCAGTGACCAGACTAGCGGGGGGGCGTGGAATGAGCAGTTCTTC. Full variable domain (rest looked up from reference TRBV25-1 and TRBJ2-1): EADIYQTPRYLVIGTGKKITLECSQTMGHDKMYWYQQDPGMELHLIHYSYGVNSTEKGDLSSESTVSRIRTEHFPLTLESARPSHTSQYLCASSDQTSGGAWNEQFFGPGTRLTVL.

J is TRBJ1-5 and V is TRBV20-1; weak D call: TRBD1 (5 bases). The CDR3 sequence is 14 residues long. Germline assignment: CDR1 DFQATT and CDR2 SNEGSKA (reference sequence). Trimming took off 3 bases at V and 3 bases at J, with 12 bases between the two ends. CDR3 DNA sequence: TGCAGTGCTAGGGCCAGGACACCCAATCAGCCCCAGCATTTT. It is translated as CSARARTPNQPQHF.

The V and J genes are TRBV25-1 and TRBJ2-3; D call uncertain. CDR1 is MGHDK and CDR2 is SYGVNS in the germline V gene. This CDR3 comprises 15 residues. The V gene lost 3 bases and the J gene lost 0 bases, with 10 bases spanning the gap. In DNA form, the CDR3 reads TGTGCCAGCAGTGATCGTCAGATTAGCACAGATACGCAGTATTTT. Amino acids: CASSDRQISTDTQYF.

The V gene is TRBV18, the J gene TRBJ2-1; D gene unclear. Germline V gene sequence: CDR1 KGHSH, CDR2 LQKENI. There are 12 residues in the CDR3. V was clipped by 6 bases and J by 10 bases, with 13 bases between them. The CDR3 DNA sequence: TGTGCCAGCTCCCCCAAAGAAAGCGAGCAGTTCTTC. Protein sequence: CASSPKESEQFF.